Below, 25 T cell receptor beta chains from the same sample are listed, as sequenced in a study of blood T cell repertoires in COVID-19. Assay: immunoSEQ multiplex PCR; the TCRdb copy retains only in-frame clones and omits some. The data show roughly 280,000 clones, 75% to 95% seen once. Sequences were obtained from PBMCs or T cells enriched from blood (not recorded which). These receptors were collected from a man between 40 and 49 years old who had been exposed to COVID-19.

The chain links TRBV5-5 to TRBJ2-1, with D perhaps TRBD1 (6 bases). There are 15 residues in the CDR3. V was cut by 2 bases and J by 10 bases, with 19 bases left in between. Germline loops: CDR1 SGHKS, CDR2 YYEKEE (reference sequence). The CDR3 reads CASSFPQDSTEEQFF. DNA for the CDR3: TGTGCCAGCAGCTTCCCCCAGGACAGTACAGAAGAGCAGTTCTTC.

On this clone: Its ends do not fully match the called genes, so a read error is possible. The CDR3 DNA reads TGTGCCTGCAGTGTAGCGGGAGGGCCCTCCGAGCAGTACTTC. Translating gives CACSVAGGPSEQYF. V and J are TRBV30 and TRBJ2-7, with 11 bases that match TRBD2. This CDR3 comprises 14 residues. Germline CDR1 GTSNPN, CDR2 SVGIG (reference sequence).

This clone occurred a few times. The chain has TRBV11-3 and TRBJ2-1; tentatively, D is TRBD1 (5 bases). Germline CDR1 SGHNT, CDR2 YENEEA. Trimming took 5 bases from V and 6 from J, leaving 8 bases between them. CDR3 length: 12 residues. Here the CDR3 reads CASSPGPNEQFF. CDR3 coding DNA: TGTGCCAGCAGCCCAGGGCCCAATGAGCAGTTCTTC.

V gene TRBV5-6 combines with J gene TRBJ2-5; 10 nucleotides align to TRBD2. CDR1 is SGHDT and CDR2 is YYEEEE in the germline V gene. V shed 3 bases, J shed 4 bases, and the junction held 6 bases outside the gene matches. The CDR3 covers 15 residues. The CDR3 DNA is TGTGCCAGCAGCTACGGACTAGCGGTGGGAGAGACCCAGTACTTC. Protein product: CASSYGLAVGETQYF.

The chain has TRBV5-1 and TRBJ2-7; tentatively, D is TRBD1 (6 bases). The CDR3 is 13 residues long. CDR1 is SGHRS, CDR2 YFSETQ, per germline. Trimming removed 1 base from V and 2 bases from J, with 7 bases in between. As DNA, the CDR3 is TGCGCCAGCAGCTTGCCAGGGGCCTACGAGCAGTACTTC. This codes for CASSLPGAYEQYF.

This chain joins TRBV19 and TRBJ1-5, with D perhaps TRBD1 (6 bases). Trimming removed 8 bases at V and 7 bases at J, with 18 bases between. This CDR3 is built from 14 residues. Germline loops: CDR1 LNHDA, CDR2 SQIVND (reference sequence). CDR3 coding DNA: TGTGCCAGTGCCCGGCAGGGGCCAGGGCAGCCCCAGCATTTT. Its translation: CASARQGPGQPQHF.

The CDR3 here is CAWGGTGGEQYF. As DNA, the CDR3 is TGTGCCTGGGGCGGGACAGGGGGCGAGCAGTACTTC. V and J are TRBV30 and TRBJ2-7, with 11 nucleotides matching TRBD1. This CDR3 has 12 amino acids. CDR1 and CDR2 (germline): GTSNPN, SVGIG (reference sequence). Germline trimming cut 5 bases from V and 6 bases from J; bases unmatched to any gene: 3.

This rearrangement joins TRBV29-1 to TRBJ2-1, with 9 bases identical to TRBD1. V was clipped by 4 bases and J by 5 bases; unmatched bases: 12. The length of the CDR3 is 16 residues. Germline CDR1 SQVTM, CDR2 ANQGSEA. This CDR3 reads CSVGPSGTGNNNEQFF. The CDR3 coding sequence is TGCAGCGTTGGACCCAGCGGGACAGGGAATAACAATGAGCAGTTCTTC.

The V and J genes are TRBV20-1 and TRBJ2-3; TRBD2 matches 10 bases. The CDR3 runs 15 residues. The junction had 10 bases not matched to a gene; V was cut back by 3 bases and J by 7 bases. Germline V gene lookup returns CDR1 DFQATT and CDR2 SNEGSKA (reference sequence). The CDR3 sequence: CSASSGTSVGYTQYF. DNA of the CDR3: TGCAGTGCTAGTTCCGGGACTAGCGTAGGGTATACGCAGTATTTT.

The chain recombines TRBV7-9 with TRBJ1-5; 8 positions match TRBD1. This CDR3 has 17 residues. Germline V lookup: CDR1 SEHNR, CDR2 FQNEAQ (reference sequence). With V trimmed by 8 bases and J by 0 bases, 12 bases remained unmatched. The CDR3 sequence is CASDTGQGQGSNQPQHF. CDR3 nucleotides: TGTGCCAGCGATACTGGACAGGGACAAGGTAGCAATCAGCCCCAGCATTTT.

The CDR3 nucleotides are TGCGCCAGCAGCTCAGGACTGGAAATAGAGACCCAGTACTTC. Protein sequence: CASSSGLEIETQYF. This rearrangement joins TRBV5-1 to TRBJ2-5; D may be TRBD2 (5 bases). The CDR3 is 14 amino acids. The V gene's germline CDR1 is SGHRS and CDR2 YFSETQ. V was cut by 3 bases and J by 4 bases, with 13 bases left in between.

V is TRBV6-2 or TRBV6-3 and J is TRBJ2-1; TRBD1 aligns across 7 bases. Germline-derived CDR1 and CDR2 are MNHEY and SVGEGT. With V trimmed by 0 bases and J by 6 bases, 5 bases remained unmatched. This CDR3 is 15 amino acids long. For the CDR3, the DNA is TGTGCCAGCAGTTACTCGGAACAGGGGATCAATGAGCAGTTCTTC. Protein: CASSYSEQGINEQFF.

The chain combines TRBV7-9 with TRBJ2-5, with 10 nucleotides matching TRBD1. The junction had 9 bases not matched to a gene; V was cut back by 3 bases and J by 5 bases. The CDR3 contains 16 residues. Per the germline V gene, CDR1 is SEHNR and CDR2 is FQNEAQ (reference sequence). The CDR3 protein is CASSFPPGQGLETQYF. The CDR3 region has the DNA TGTGCCAGCAGCTTCCCCCCGGGACAGGGGTTGGAGACCCAGTACTTC.

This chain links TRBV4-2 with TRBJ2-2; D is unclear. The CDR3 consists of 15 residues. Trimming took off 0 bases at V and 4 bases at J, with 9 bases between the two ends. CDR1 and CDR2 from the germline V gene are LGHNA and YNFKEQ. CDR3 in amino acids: CASSQEQMLTGELFF. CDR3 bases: TGTGCCAGCAGCCAAGAACAGATGCTCACCGGGGAGCTGTTTTTT.

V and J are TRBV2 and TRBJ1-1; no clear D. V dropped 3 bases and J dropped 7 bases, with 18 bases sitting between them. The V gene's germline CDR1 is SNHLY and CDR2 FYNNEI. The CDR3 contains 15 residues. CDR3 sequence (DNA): TGTGCCAGCAGTGACTTCGGCCTTTCGGACTATGAAGCTTTCTTT. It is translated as CASSDFGLSDYEAFF.

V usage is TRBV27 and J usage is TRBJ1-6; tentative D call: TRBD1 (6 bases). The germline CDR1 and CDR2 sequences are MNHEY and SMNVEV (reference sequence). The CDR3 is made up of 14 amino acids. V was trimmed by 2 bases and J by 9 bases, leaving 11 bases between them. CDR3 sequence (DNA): TGTGCCAGCAGTTTAGTAACAGGGACTTCACCCCTCCACTTT. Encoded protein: CASSLVTGTSPLHF.

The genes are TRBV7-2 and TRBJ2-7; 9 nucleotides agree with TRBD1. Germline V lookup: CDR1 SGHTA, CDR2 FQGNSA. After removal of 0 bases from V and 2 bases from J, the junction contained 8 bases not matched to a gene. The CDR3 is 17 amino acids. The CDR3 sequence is CASSLAHRTGVTYEQYF. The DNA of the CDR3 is TGTGCCAGCAGCTTAGCGCATAGGACAGGGGTAACCTACGAGCAGTACTTC.

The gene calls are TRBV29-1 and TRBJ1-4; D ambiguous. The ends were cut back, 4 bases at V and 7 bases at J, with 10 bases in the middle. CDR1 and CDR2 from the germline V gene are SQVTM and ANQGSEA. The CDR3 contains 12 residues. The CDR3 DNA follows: TGCAGCGTTGCCGAGGGAGCTGAAAAACTGTTTTTT. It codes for CSVAEGAEKLFF. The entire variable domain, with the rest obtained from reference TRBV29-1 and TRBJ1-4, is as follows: SAVISQKPSRDICQRGTSLTIQCQVDSQVTMMFWYRQQPGQSLTLIATANQGSEATYESGFVIDKFPISRPNLTFSTLTVSNMSPEDSSIYLCSVAEGAEKLFFGSGTQLSVL.

As DNA, the CDR3 is TGTGCCACCAAGGGGACTAGCGGGCCTTTCACAGATACGCAGTATTTT. It specifies CATKGTSGPFTDTQYF. The chain is built from TRBV27 and TRBJ2-3, with 12 bases that match TRBD2. This CDR3 region has 16 residues. In germline, CDR1 is MNHEY, CDR2 SMNVEV (reference sequence). V lost 10 bases, J lost 2 bases, and 10 bases stayed unmatched.

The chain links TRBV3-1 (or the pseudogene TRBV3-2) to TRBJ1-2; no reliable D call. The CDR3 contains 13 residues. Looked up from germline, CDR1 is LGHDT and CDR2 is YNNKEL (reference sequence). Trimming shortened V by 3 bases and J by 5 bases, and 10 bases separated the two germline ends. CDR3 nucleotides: TGTGCCAGCAGCCAGGTAGCGAAGTATGGCTACACCTTC. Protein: CASSQVAKYGYTF.

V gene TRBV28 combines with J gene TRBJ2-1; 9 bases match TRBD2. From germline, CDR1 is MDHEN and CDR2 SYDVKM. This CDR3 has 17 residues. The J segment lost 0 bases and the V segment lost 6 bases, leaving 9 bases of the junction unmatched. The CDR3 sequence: CASRPTSGGVSYNEQFF. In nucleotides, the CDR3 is TGTGCCAGCAGACCGACTAGCGGAGGGGTCTCCTACAATGAGCAGTTCTTC.

The CDR3 sequence is CATSGFPGQGMNTEAFF. The CDR3 DNA reads TGTGCCACCAGCGGGTTCCCGGGACAGGGAATGAACACTGAAGCTTTCTTT. The V gene is TRBV15, the J gene TRBJ1-1, with 9 bases matching TRBD1. The CDR3 runs to 17 residues. Germline V lookup: CDR1 LNHNV, CDR2 YYDKDF (reference sequence). Trimming took 5 bases from V and 0 from J; bases not matched to a gene: 10.

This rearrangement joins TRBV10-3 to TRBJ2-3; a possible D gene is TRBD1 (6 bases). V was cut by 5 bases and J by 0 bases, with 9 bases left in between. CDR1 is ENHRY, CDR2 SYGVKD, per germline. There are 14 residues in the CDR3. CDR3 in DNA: TGTGCCATCAGTAACAGGGATAGCACAGATACGCAGTATTTT. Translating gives CAISNRDSTDTQYF.

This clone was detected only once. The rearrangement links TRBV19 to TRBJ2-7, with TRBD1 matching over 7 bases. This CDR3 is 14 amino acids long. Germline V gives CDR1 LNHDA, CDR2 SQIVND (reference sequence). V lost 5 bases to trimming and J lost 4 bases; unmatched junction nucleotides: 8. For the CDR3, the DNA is TGTGCCAGTAGTGGAACAGGGGTATGGTACGAGCAGTACTTC. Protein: CASSGTGVWYEQYF.

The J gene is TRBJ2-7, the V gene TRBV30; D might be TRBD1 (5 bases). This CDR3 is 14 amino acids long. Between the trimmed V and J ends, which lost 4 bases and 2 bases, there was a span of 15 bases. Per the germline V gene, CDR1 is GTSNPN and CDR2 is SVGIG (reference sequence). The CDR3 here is CAWTTQGKTYEQYF. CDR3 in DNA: TGTGCCTGGACTACGCAGGGAAAAACCTACGAGCAGTACTTC. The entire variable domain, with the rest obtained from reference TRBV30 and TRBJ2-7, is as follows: SQTIHQWPATLVQPVGSPLSLECTVEGTSNPNLYWYRQAAGRGLQLLFYSVGIGQISSEVPQNLSASRPQDRQFILSSKKLLLSDSGFYLCAWTTQGKTYEQYFGPGTRLTVT.